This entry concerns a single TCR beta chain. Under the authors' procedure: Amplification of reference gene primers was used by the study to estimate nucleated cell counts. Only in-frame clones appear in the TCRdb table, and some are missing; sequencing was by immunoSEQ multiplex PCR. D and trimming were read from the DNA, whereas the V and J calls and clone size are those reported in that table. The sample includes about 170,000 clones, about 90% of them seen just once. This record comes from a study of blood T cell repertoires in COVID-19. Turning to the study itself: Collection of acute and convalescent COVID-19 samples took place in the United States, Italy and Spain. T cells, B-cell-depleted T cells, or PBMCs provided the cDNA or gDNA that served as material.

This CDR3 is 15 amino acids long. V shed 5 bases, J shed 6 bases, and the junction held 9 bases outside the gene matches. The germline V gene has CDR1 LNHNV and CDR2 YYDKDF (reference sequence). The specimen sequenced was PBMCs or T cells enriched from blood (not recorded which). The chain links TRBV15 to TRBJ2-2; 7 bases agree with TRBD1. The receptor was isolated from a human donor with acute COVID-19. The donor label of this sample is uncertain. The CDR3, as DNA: TGTGCCACCAGCGCCCCGGGACAGACCGCCGGGGAGCTGTTTTTT. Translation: CATSAPGQTAGELFF. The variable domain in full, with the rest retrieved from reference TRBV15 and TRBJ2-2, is DAMVIQNPRYQVTQFGKPVTLSCSQTLNHNVMYWYQQKSSQAPKLLFHYYDKDFNNEADTPDNFQSRRPNTSFCFLDIRSPGLGDTAMYLCATSAPGQTAGELFFGEGSRLTVL.